This T cell receptor (beta chain) was profiled in a study of shared clonotypes between healthy human individuals. CDR3 length: 15 residues. V was cut by 0 bases and J by 1 base, with 11 bases left in between. Germline CDR1 SGHTS, CDR2 YDEGEE. As processed by the authors: For the immunoSEQ data, sequences were junction-only without quality scores, so filtering differed. Profiled with immunoSEQ multiplex PCR; TCRdb holds only in-frame clones, not every one. The D gene and trimming were derived from the DNA, and the V and J assignments and clone size from that table. The data hold around 700,000 clones, with 60% to 80% observed a single time.

This chain joins TRBV5-8 and TRBJ2-7, with D possibly matching TRBD1 (6 bases). The TCR originated in a young woman in good health. Sequenced sample: memory CD4+ T cells sorted from blood. Subset indicated: CD45RA-negative fraction. CDR3 amino acids: CASSLAIQGSYEQYF. Here the CDR3 DNA reads TGTGCCAGCAGCTTGGCCATACAGGGATCCTACGAGCAGTACTTC.